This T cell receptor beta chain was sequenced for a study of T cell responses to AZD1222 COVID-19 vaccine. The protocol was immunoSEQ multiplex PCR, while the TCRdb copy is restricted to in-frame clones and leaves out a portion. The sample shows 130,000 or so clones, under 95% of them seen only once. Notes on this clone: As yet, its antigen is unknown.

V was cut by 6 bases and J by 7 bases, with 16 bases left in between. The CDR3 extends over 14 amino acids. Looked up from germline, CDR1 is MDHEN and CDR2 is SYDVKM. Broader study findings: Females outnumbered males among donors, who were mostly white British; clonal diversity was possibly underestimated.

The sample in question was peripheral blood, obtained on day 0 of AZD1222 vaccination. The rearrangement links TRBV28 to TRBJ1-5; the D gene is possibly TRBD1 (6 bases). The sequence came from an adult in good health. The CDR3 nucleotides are TGTGCCAGCAGATCAGGGGAGTCCAAACAGCCCCAGCATTTT. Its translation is CASRSGESKQPQHF.